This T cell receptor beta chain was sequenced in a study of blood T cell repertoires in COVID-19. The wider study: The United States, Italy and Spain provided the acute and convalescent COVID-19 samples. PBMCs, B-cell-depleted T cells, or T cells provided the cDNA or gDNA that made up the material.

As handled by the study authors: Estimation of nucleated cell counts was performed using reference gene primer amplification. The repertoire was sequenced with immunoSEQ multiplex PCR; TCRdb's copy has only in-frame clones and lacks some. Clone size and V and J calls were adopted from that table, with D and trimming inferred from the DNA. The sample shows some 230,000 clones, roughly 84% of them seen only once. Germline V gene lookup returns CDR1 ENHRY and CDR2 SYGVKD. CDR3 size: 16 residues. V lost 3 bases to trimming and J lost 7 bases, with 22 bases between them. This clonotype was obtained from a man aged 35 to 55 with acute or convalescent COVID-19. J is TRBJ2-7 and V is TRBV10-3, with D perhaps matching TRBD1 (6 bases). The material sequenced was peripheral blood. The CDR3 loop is CAISEGMWQRQGEQYF. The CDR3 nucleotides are TGTGCCATCAGTGAAGGTATGTGGCAGCGGCAGGGGGAGCAGTACTTC.